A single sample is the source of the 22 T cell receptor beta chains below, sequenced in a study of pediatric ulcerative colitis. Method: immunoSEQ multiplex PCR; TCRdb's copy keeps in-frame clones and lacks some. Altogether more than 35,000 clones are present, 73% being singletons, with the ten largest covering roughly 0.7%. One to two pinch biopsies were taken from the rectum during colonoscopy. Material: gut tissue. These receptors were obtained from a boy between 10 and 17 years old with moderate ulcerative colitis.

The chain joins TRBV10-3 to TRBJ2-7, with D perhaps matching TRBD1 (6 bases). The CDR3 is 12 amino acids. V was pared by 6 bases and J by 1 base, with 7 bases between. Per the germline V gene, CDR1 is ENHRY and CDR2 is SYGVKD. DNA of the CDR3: TGTGCCATCAGGGACAGTTCCTACGAGCAGTACTTC. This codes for CAIRDSSYEQYF.

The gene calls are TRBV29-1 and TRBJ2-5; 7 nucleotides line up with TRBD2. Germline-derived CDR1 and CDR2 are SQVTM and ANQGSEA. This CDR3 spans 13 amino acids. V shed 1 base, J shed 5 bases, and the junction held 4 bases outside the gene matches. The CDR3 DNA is TGCAGCGTTGAAGGTACCGGGAGGGAGACCCAGTACTTC. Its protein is CSVEGTGRETQYF.

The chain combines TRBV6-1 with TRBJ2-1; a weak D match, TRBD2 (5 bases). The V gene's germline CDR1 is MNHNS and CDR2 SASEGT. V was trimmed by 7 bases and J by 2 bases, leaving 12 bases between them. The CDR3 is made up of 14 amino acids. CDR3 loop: CASKISVTYNEQFF. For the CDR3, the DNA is TGTGCCAGCAAGATTAGCGTTACCTACAATGAGCAGTTCTTC.

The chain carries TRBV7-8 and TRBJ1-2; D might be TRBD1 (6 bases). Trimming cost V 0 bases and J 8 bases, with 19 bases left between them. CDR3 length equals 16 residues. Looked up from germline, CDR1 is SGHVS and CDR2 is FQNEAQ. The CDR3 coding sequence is TGTGCCAGCAGCTTAGCCCCAACTGGGGGGCATTGGGGCTACACCTTC. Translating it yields CASSLAPTGGHWGYTF.

Here the CDR3 reads CSVEDGTADKWDTGELFF. CDR3 sequence (DNA): TGCAGCGTTGAAGACGGGACCGCCGATAAGTGGGACACCGGGGAGCTGTTTTTT. This chain connects TRBV29-1 to TRBJ2-2; D could derive from TRBD1 or TRBD2 (5 bases each). Trimming pared 0 bases from V and 3 bases from J, leaving 20 bases between. The germline gives CDR1 SQVTM, CDR2 ANQGSEA. CDR3 size: 18 residues.

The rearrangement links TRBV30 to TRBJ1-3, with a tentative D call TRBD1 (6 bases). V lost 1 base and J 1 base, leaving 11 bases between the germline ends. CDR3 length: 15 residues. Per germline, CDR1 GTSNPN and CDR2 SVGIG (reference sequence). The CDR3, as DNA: TGTGCCTGGAGTGGCGCAAGGGGGTCTGGAAACACCATATATTTT. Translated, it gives CAWSGARGSGNTIYF.

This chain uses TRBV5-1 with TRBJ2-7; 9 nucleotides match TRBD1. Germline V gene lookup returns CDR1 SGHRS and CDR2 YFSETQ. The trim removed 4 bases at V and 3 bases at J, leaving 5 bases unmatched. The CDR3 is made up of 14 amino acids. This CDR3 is CASSRDRANYEQYF. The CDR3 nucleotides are TGCGCCAGCAGCCGGGACAGGGCCAACTACGAGCAGTACTTC.

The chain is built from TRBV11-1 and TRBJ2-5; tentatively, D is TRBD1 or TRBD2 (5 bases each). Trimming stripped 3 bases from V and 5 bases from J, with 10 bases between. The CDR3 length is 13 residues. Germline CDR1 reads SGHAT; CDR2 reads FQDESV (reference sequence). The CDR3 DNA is TGTGCCAGCAGCTTCGGGGCGTCGGAGACCCAGTACTTC. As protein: CASSFGASETQYF. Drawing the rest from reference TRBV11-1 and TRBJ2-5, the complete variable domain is EAEVAQSPRYKITEKSQAVAFWCDPISGHATLYWYRQILGQGPELLVQFQDESVVDDSQLPKDRFSAERLKGVDSTLKIQPAELGDSAMYLCASSFGASETQYFGPGTRLLVL.

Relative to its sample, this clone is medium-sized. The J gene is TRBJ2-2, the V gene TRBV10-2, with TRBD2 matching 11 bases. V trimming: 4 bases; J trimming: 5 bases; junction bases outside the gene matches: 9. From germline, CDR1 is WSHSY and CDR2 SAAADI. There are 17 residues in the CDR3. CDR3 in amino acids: CASSVLAGGRGTGELFF. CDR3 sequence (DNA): TGCGCCAGCAGTGTATTAGCGGGAGGGCGAGGAACCGGGGAGCTGTTTTTT.

CDR3 in DNA: TGTGCCAGCAGTAAGGACCTGGATTCACCCCTCCACTTT. It yields the protein CASSKDLDSPLHF. This sequence joins TRBV6-5 and TRBJ1-6, with no clear D. Trimming took off 5 bases at V and 8 bases at J, with 10 bases between the two ends. Germline V gene sequence: CDR1 MNHEY, CDR2 SVGAGI. The CDR3 is made up of 13 amino acids.

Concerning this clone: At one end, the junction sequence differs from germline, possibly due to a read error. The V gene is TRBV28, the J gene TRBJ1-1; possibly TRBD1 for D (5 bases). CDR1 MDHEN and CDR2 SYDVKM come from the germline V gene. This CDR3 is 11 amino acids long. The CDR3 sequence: CASSTRGTEVF. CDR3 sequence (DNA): TGTGCCAGCAGTACGCGCGGGACTGAAGTTTTC.

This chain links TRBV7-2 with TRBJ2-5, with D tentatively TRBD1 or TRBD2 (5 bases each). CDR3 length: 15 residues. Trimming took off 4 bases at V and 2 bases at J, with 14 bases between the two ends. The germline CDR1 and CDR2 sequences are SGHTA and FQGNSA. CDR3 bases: TGTGCCAGCAGCTATGGTGGGGGACCTCAAGAGACCCAGTACTTC. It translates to CASSYGGGPQETQYF.

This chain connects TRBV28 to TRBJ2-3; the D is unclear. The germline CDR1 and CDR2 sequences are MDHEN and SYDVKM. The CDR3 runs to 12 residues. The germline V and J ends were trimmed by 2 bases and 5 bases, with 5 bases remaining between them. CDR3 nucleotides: TGTGCCAGCAGTTTAACGCTAGATACGCAGTATTTT. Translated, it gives CASSLTLDTQYF.

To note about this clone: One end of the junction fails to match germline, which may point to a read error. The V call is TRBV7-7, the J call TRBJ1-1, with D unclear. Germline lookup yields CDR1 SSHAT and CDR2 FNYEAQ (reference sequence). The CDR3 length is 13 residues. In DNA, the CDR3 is TGTGCTAGCAGCTTTGGCCCGAACACTGAAGCTTTCTTT. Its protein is CASSFGPNTEAFF.

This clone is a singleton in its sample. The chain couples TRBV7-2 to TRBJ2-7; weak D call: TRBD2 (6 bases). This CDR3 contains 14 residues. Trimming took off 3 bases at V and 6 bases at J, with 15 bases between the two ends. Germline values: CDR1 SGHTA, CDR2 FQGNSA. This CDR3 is CASSLLYRGSEQYF. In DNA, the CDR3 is TGTGCCAGCAGCTTGTTGTATCGGGGGTCCGAGCAGTACTTC.

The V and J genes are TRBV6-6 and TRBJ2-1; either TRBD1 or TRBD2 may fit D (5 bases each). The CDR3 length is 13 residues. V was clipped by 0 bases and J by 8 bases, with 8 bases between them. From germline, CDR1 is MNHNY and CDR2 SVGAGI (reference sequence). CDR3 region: CASSYSRGYEQFF. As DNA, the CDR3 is TGTGCCAGCAGTTACTCACGGGGCTATGAGCAGTTCTTC.

CDR3 in DNA: TGTGCCAGCAGCTTAGGGGGTGCGACAGATACGCAGTATTTT. Translating it yields CASSLGGATDTQYF. This chain links TRBV7-9 with TRBJ2-3, with D unresolved. The V and J ends lost 1 base and 3 bases respectively, with 8 bases between them. CDR3 length: 14 amino acids. In germline, CDR1 is SEHNR, CDR2 FQNEAQ (reference sequence).

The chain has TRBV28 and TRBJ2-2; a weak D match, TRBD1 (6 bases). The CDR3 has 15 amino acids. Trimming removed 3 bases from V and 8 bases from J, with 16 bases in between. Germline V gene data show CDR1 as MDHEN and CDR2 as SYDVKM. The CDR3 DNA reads TGTGCCAGCAGTTTTGATGCCGGGACAAAAGGGGAGCTGTTTTTT. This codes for CASSFDAGTKGELFF.

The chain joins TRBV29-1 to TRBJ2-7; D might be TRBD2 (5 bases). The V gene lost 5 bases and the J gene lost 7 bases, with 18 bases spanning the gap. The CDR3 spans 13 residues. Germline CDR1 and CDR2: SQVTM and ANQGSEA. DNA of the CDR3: TGCAGCGTTCCCGGGATATTATTGGGGGAGCAGTACTTC. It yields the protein CSVPGILLGEQYF.

The CDR3 sequence: CASSLGVGTGSDGYTF. As DNA, the CDR3 is TGTGCCAGCAGCTTGGGGGTTGGGACAGGGAGCGATGGCTACACCTTC. The V call is TRBV5-4, the J call TRBJ1-2, with 9 bases aligning to TRBD1. Germline V lookup: CDR1 SGHNT, CDR2 YYREEE (reference sequence). Trimming cost V 0 bases and J 6 bases; bases outside gene matches: 9. CDR3 size: 16 residues. The full variable domain, completed using reference TRBV5-4 and TRBJ1-2, is ETGVTQSPTHLIKTRGQQVTLRCSSQSGHNTVSWYQQALGQGPQFIFQYYREEENGRGNFPPRFSGLQFPNYSSELNVNALELDDSALYLCASSLGVGTGSDGYTFGSGTRLTVV.

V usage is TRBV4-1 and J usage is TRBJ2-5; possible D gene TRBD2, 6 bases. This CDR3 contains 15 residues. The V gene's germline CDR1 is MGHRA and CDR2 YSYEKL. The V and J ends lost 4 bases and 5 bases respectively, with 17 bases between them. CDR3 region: CASSLRHNREETQYF. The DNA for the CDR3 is TGCGCCAGCAGCCTTCGACACAACCGGGAGGAGACCCAGTACTTC.

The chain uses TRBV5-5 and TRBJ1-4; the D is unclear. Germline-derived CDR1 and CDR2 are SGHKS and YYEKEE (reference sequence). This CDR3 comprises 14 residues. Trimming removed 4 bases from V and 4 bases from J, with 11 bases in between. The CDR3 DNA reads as TGTGCCAGCAGCCTCCCAGTGCTTAATGAAAAACTGTTTTTT. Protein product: CASSLPVLNEKLFF. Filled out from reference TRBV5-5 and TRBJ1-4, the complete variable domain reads DAGVTQSPTHLIKTRGQQVTLRCSPISGHKSVSWYQQVLGQGPQFIFQYYEKEERGRGNFPDRFSARQFPNYSSELNVNALLLGDSALYLCASSLPVLNEKLFFGSGTQLSVL.